This TCR beta chain derives from a study of blood T cells in healthy people across ages. The CDR3 is 13 residues long. V lost 7 bases and J lost 3, with 11 bases in between. Per germline, CDR1 MNHEY and CDR2 SVGEGT. Study-wide results and caveats: It was not known whether donors were CMV positive (a possible confounder of expanded clonotype changes).

With a J-beta primer mix and a sample-barcoded 5' primer, a second PCR ran about 7 to 12 cycles. Sequencing of every sample gave 2.5 million or more CDR3-containing paired-end reads. TCRdb fed the 5' RACE reads into MiXCR, producing one record per CDR3 protein. The sample shows hundreds of thousands of distinct CDR3 sequences, over 45% of them seen only once. In this sample, this clonotype turned up once. What it binds is unknown. Donors were healthy Caucasian individuals from Russia aged roughly 6 to 90. The receptor's source is a man younger than 45 in good health. Input material: blood. The J gene is TRBJ2-3, the V gene TRBV6-2 or TRBV6-3; possible D gene TRBD1, 5 bases. The CDR3 sequence is CASTLPGTDTQYF. Here the CDR3 DNA reads TGTGCCAGCACTTTGCCAGGGACAGATACGCAGTATTTT.